This T cell receptor beta chain was obtained from a study of cytomegalovirus exposure and HLA in healthy donors. V gave up 7 bases and J gave up 6 bases, with 7 bases separating them. Germline-derived CDR1 and CDR2 are SGHTA and FQGTGA. The CDR3 is 11 amino acids. Profiled with immunoSEQ multiplex PCR; TCRdb holds only in-frame clones, not every one. The sample has 160,000 or so clones, around nine tenths seen once. This clone occurred once. The rearrangement links TRBV7-3 to TRBJ1-5; no firm D call. Sequencing input: PBMCs. The source of this sequence is a young man in good health and CMV-seropositive. The CDR3 region has the DNA TGTGCCAGCAAAGAGGGTCAGCCCCAGCATTTT. It translates to CASKEGQPQHF.